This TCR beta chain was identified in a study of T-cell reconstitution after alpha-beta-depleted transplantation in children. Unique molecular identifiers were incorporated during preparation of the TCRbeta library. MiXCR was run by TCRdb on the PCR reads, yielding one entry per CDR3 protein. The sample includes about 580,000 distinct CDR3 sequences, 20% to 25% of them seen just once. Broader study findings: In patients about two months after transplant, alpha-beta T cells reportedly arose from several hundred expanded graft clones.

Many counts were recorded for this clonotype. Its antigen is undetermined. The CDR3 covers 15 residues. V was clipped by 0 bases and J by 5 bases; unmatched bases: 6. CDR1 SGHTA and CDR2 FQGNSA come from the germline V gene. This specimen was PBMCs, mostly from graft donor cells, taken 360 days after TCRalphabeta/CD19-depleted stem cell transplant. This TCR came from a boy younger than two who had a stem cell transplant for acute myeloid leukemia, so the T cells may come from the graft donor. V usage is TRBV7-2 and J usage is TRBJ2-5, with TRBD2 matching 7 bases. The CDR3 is CASSLALLGGETQYF. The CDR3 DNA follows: TGTGCCAGCAGCTTAGCGCTCCTCGGGGGGGAGACCCAGTACTTC.